The entry that follows covers one TCR beta chain sequence. The antigen is undetermined. CDR3 length equals 15 residues. V gave up 0 bases and J gave up 8 bases; unmatched junction bases: 8. CDR1 and CDR2 (germline): SGDLS, YYNGEE. The sample is drawn from a study of Ad26.COV2.S vaccination and SARS-CoV-2 variants. Study summary: The donor was enrolled in the Ad26.COV2.S arm of the COV1001 trial. Regarding the study as a whole: Spike-specific responses of CD8+ and CD4+ T cells were reported to display substantial breadth after vaccination.

Sequencing was performed with immunoSEQ multiplex PCR; in TCRdb, only in-frame clones are kept and a portion is missing. The data contain about 420,000 clones, roughly 90% of them singletons. Treatment indicated: 19 received Ad26.COV2.S at low or high dose, single or two shots; about 5 received placebo; per-sample allocation not given. On day 63 after the first injection, vaccine and placebo recipients gave samples. This clonotype originated in a person aged 18-65 years who received the Ad26.COV2.S COVID-19 vaccine or a placebo. V and J are TRBV9 and TRBJ2-1; TRBD1 matches at 7 bases. The specimen comprised peripheral blood, sampled in a trial of Ad26.COV2.S vaccine versus placebo. CDR3 in DNA: TGTGCCAGCAGCGTAGGACCGGGACAGCAGGATGAGCAGTTCTTC. This translates into CASSVGPGQQDEQFF. Full variable domain (outside the CDR3, taken from reference TRBV9 and TRBJ2-1): DSGVTQTPKHLITATGQRVTLRCSPRSGDLSVYWYQQSLDQGLQFLIQYYNGEERAKGNILERFSAQQFPDLHSELNLSSLELGDSALYFCASSVGPGQQDEQFFGPGTRLTVL.